This T cell receptor beta chain came from a study of T-cell reconstitution after alpha-beta-depleted transplantation in children. Trimming took 2 bases from V and 3 from J, leaving 11 bases between them. The CDR3 is 14 residues long. CDR1 is SGHDN, CDR2 FVKESK, per germline. This clonotype has ten or more counts. Unique molecular identifiers were built into the TCRbeta library. TCRdb reanalysed the PCR reads using MiXCR and keeps one entry per CDR3 protein. The data contain roughly 200,000 distinct CDR3 sequences, around 6.8% of them seen just once; the ten biggest clones take up 3% to 3.5%. V usage is TRBV14 and J usage is TRBJ2-7; D remains ambiguous. The input for sequencing was PBMCs from the stem cell graft donor, taken from the stem cell graft. This TCR derives from a human donor who donated a stem cell graft to a child with Wiskott-Aldrich syndrome. CDR3 amino acids: CASSQTIAHYEQYF. CDR3 DNA sequence: TGTGCCAGCAGCCAAACCATCGCACACTACGAGCAGTACTTC.